A selection of T cell receptor beta chains follows, all from one sample in a study of shared clonotypes between healthy human individuals. This table comes from immunoSEQ multiplex PCR, and its TCRdb copy is limited to in-frame clones, with some not included. The table records about 110,000 clones, over 65% of them present only once. Sequenced: memory CD8+ T cells sorted from blood. The receptors here all came from a young woman in good health. The CDR3 runs from the conserved cysteine through the conserved F or W. The D gene is left open where the match is weak. The size field is filled for only some rows; it gives once, few, many or a size class.

v_call: TRBV6-5
j_call: TRBJ2-6
d_call: -
clone_size: few
cdr3_aa: CASSPGRSGANVLTF
cdr3_nt: TGTGCCAGCAGCCCGGGGCGCTCTGGGGCCAACGTCCTGACTTTC

v_call: TRBV7-9
j_call: TRBJ2-1
d_call: -
clone_size: few
cdr3_aa: CASSSVGAAPSNEQFF
cdr3_nt: TGTGCCAGCAGCTCCGTGGGGGCAGCACCTTCCAATGAGCAGTTCTTC

v_call: TRBV4-1
j_call: TRBJ2-2
d_call: TRBD1
clone_size: -
cdr3_aa: CASRPPGQGSGELFF
cdr3_nt: TGCGCCAGCAGACCTCCGGGACAGGGATCCGGGGAGCTGTTTTTT

v_call: TRBV28
j_call: TRBJ2-7
d_call: -
clone_size: -
cdr3_aa: CASSYGGPRHEQYF
cdr3_nt: TGTGCCAGCAGTTACGGGGGACCCCGACACGAGCAGTACTTC

v_call: TRBV7-8
j_call: TRBJ2-7
d_call: -
clone_size: once
cdr3_aa: CASSLESGGFYYEQYF
cdr3_nt: TGTGCCAGCAGCTTAGAATCCGGGGGCTTCTACTACGAGCAGTACTTC

v_call: TRBV6-5
j_call: TRBJ2-5
d_call: -
clone_size: -
cdr3_aa: CASSYLGGETQYF
cdr3_nt: TGTGCCAGCAGTTACTTAGGGGGGGAGACCCAGTACTTC

v_call: TRBV28
j_call: TRBJ1-2
d_call: -
clone_size: -
cdr3_aa: CASSFLGGYTF
cdr3_nt: TGTGCCAGCAGTTTTCTGGGGGGCTACACCTTC

v_call: TRBV27
j_call: TRBJ1-5
d_call: -
clone_size: -
cdr3_aa: CASRRRDNSNQPQHF
cdr3_nt: TGTGCCAGCAGGAGGAGAGACAATAGCAATCAGCCCCAGCATTTT

v_call: TRBV9
j_call: TRBJ2-3
d_call: -
clone_size: few
cdr3_aa: CASSVGVDSTDTQYF
cdr3_nt: TGTGCCAGCAGCGTAGGGGTAGACAGCACAGATACGCAGTATTTT

v_call: TRBV4-2
j_call: TRBJ2-7
d_call: -
clone_size: -
cdr3_aa: CASSQASGDPYEQYF
cdr3_nt: TGTGCCAGCAGCCAAGCTTCCGGGGACCCCTACGAGCAGTACTTC

v_call: TRBV7-2
j_call: TRBJ2-7
d_call: TRBD1
clone_size: -
cdr3_aa: CASSPRTGLVPYEQYF
cdr3_nt: TGTGCCAGCAGTCCCCGGACAGGGTTGGTTCCCTACGAGCAGTACTTC

v_call: TRBV7-2
j_call: TRBJ2-2
d_call: TRBD2
clone_size: -
cdr3_aa: CASSVAGVGFGELFF
cdr3_nt: TGTGCCAGCAGCGTAGCGGGAGTCGGGTTCGGGGAGCTGTTTTTT

v_call: TRBV28
j_call: TRBJ1-5
d_call: -
clone_size: -
cdr3_aa: CASRMGARGHQPQHF
cdr3_nt: TGTGCCAGCAGGATGGGGGCCAGGGGCCATCAGCCCCAGCATTTT

v_call: TRBV14
j_call: TRBJ2-3
d_call: TRBD2
clone_size: -
cdr3_aa: CASSQGLAGVDTQYF
cdr3_nt: TGTGCCAGCAGCCAGGGACTAGCGGGAGTAGATACGCAGTATTTT

v_call: TRBV4-1
j_call: TRBJ2-5
d_call: -
clone_size: -
cdr3_aa: CASSQDRLEETQYF
cdr3_nt: TGCGCCAGCAGCCAAGACCGACTAGAAGAGACCCAGTACTTC

v_call: TRBV28
j_call: TRBJ2-1
d_call: TRBD2
clone_size: -
cdr3_aa: CASSHRTSVWDNEQFF
cdr3_nt: TGTGCCAGCAGTCATCGGACTAGCGTATGGGACAATGAGCAGTTCTTC

v_call: TRBV7-6
j_call: TRBJ2-5
d_call: -
clone_size: -
cdr3_aa: CASSPHTQSTQETQYF
cdr3_nt: TGTGCCAGCAGCCCTCATACACAATCAACCCAAGAGACCCAGTACTTC

v_call: TRBV18
j_call: TRBJ2-7
d_call: -
clone_size: -
cdr3_aa: CASSPTGHQNYEQYF
cdr3_nt: TGTGCCAGCTCACCTACGGGTCACCAGAACTACGAGCAGTACTTC

v_call: TRBV7-2
j_call: TRBJ2-7
d_call: -
clone_size: -
cdr3_aa: CASSYGQYEQYF
cdr3_nt: TGTGCCAGCAGCTACGGACAGTACGAGCAGTACTTC

v_call: TRBV27
j_call: TRBJ1-2
d_call: -
clone_size: -
cdr3_aa: CASSFSGAYGYTF
cdr3_nt: TGTGCCAGCAGTTTTTCCGGTGCTTATGGCTACACCTTC

v_call: TRBV6-4
j_call: TRBJ2-1
d_call: -
clone_size: many
cdr3_aa: CASSDGLEMNEQFF
cdr3_nt: TGTGCCAGCAGTGACGGCCTAGAAATGAATGAGCAGTTCTTC

v_call: TRBV25-1
j_call: TRBJ2-7
d_call: -
clone_size: few
cdr3_aa: CASSEYQGEVEQYF
cdr3_nt: TGTGCCAGCAGTGAATATCAAGGGGAGGTCGAGCAGTACTTC

v_call: TRBV4-2
j_call: TRBJ1-4
d_call: -
clone_size: -
cdr3_aa: CASSQTAGINEKLFF
cdr3_nt: TGTGCCAGCAGCCAAACGGCAGGCATTAATGAAAAACTGTTTTTT

v_call: TRBV7-6
j_call: TRBJ2-7
d_call: TRBD2
clone_size: few
cdr3_aa: CASSLDQAGERSEQYF
cdr3_nt: TGTGCCAGCAGCTTAGACCAAGCGGGAGAACGTTCCGAGCAGTACTTC

v_call: TRBV18
j_call: TRBJ2-7
d_call: TRBD2
clone_size: -
cdr3_aa: CASSRMRGGSSYEQYF
cdr3_nt: TGTGCCAGCTCCCGAATGCGGGGCGGGAGCTCCTACGAGCAGTACTTC

v_call: TRBV10-2
j_call: TRBJ1-3
d_call: -
clone_size: -
cdr3_aa: CASSDPQGLGNTIYF
cdr3_nt: TGCGCCAGCAGTGACCCACAGGGACTCGGAAACACCATATATTTT

v_call: TRBV7-9
j_call: TRBJ2-7
d_call: TRBD1
clone_size: -
cdr3_aa: CASSEGYRGSEQYF
cdr3_nt: TGTGCCAGCAGCGAAGGTTACAGGGGGTCCGAGCAGTACTTC